This passage covers 28 T cell receptor beta chains from one sample sequenced in a study of HIV-infected children after antiretroviral therapy interruption. Treatment noted: PENTA 11 planned treatment interruption arm or continuous ART arm. RNA-based 3' RACE libraries used unique molecular identifiers. TCRdb redid the calling of the 3' RACE reads with MiXCR, one entry per CDR3 protein. Of about 89,000 distinct CDR3 sequences in the sample, about 6.9% were seen once. Sequences were derived from CD45RA+ CD4+ T cells from PBMCs, pooled from several time points, sampled from a donor given antiretroviral therapy, either interrupted or continuous. The subset denotes: naive CD4+ CD45RA+ CD45RO- T cells. The source is a pool of human donors with HIV.

This clonotype was observed a few times. This chain connects TRBV20-1 to TRBJ2-3, with TRBD2 matching 7 bases. The CDR3 covers 15 residues. The V and J ends lost 3 bases and 5 bases, in that order; junction bases with no gene match: 11. Germline loops: CDR1 DFQATT, CDR2 SNEGSKA (reference sequence). The CDR3 DNA is TGCAGTGCTAGTACGGCTAGCGGAGGGGAAGATACGCAGTATTTT. The encoded protein is CSASTASGGEDTQYF.

The V call is TRBV29-1, the J call TRBJ2-5, with 8 bases identical to TRBD1. The CDR3 loop spans 14 amino acids. The junction had 11 bases not matched to a gene; V was cut back by 6 bases and J by 5 bases. The V gene's germline CDR1 is SQVTM and CDR2 ANQGSEA. The CDR3 loop is CSVEPDREWETQYF. For the CDR3, the DNA is TGCAGCGTGGAACCGGACAGGGAGTGGGAGACCCAGTACTTC.

This clonotype has a handful of counts. V usage is TRBV7-3 and J usage is TRBJ2-7; no reliable D call. The V gene lost 1 base and the J gene lost 3 bases, with 7 bases spanning the gap. CDR3 length equals 13 residues. CDR1 is SGHTA, CDR2 FQGTGA, per germline. The CDR3 bases are TGTGCCAGCAGCTTAAACGCCAACTACGAGCAGTACTTC. Translating gives CASSLNANYEQYF.

This clonotype was detected ten times or more. V usage is TRBV18 and J usage is TRBJ2-3, with 7 bases fitting TRBD2. Germline V gives CDR1 KGHSH, CDR2 LQKENI. V was pared by 0 bases and J by 6 bases, with 21 bases of the junction left unmatched. CDR3 size: 20 residues. The CDR3 here is CASSPPALSYAGTTSDTQYF. In DNA, the CDR3 is TGTGCCAGCTCACCACCGGCACTATCCTATGCGGGGACTACATCGGATACGCAGTATTTT.

This clonotype was seen repeatedly, ten times or more. The chain employs TRBV29-1 and TRBJ1-1; D gene unclear. Trimming shortened V by 4 bases and J by 0 bases, and 9 bases separated the two germline ends. Per the germline V gene, CDR1 is SQVTM and CDR2 is ANQGSEA. This CDR3 has 13 residues. CDR3: CSVAQPLNTEAFF. CDR3 bases: TGCAGCGTTGCACAGCCTCTGAACACTGAAGCTTTCTTT.

This clonotype was counted at least ten times. This chain connects TRBV29-1 to TRBJ1-1; D call uncertain. CDR3 size: 13 residues. The V gene's germline CDR1 is SQVTM and CDR2 ANQGSEA. V dropped 5 bases and J dropped 1 base, with 11 bases sitting between them. The CDR3 DNA reads as TGCAGCGTTACGCCTCCCACGAACACTGAAGCTTTCTTT. Amino acids: CSVTPPTNTEAFF.

The V gene is TRBV19, the J gene TRBJ1-5; no clear D. Trimming stripped 5 bases from V and 2 bases from J, with 7 bases between. Germline assignment: CDR1 LNHDA and CDR2 SQIVND (reference sequence). This CDR3 is built from 13 residues. CDR3 protein: CASSESRNQPQHF. In DNA, the CDR3 is TGTGCCAGTAGTGAGAGCCGCAATCAGCCCCAGCATTTT.

The chain joins TRBV27 to TRBJ2-4, with a possible D match to TRBD2 (5 bases). The CDR3 consists of 13 residues. Germline V gene sequence: CDR1 MNHEY, CDR2 SMNVEV (reference sequence). Trimming removed 3 bases at V and 12 bases at J, with 15 bases between. CDR3 amino acids: CASSFSGTSAQYF. DNA of the CDR3: TGTGCCAGCAGTTTTAGTGGAACTAGTGCTCAGTACTTC.

This clonotype was detected ten times or more. Since no conserved phenylalanine or tryptophan closes the CDR3, a read error is the likely cause. The rearrangement joins TRBV20-1 to TRBJ1-2; TRBD1 matches 7 bases. From germline, CDR1 is DFQATT and CDR2 SNEGSKA (reference sequence). This CDR3 is built from 13 residues. The V and J ends lost 6 bases and 0 bases, in that order; junction bases with no gene match: 4. CDR3 loop: CSAGQGANYGYTS. In DNA form, the CDR3 reads TGCAGTGCCGGTCAGGGGGCTAACTATGGCTACACCTCC.

In its sample, this clonotype was seen many times. CDR3 in DNA: TGTGCCAGCAGCTTAGACAACACAGATACGCAGTATTTT. It yields the protein CASSLDNTDTQYF. This chain connects TRBV7-2 to TRBJ2-3; D gene uncertain. V gave up 1 base and J gave up 2 bases, with 4 bases separating them. The length of the CDR3 is 13 residues. Germline V gene sequence: CDR1 SGHTA, CDR2 FQGNSA.

This clonotype came up many times. The V and J genes are TRBV7-8 and TRBJ1-2; D might be TRBD1 (5 bases). The V end lost 5 bases, the J end lost 0 bases, and 19 bases lay between the germline ends. CDR3 length: 17 residues. From germline, CDR1 is SGHVS and CDR2 FQNEAQ. The DNA of the CDR3 is TGTGCCAGCAGCCCCAAGGGGAAGACAATAACTAACTATGGCTACACCTTC. Translated, it gives CASSPKGKTITNYGYTF.

This clonotype was detected ten times or more. The V and J genes are TRBV12-3 or TRBV12-4 and TRBJ2-7, with no clear D. V lost 5 bases and J 2 bases, leaving 10 bases between the germline ends. CDR3 length equals 13 residues. The CDR3 DNA follows: TGTGCCAGCAGTCAAGACCCACCCTACGAGCAGTACTTC. The encoded protein is CASSQDPPYEQYF.

This clonotype was counted at least ten times. J is TRBJ2-3 and V is TRBV24-1; 9 bases are shared with TRBD1. The V gene end was trimmed by 0 bases and the J gene end by 4 bases; junction bases not matched to a gene: 4. CDR3 length: 16 amino acids. CDR1 KGHDR and CDR2 SFDVKD come from the germline V gene. The CDR3 sequence is CATSDLPQGAPDTQYF. In DNA, the CDR3 is TGTGCCACCAGTGATTTGCCACAGGGGGCCCCAGATACGCAGTATTTT.

This clonotype showed up just a few times. V usage is TRBV11-2 and J usage is TRBJ2-6; D is undetermined. This CDR3 is 15 amino acids long. V gave up 0 bases and J gave up 3 bases, with 6 bases separating them. The V gene's germline CDR1 is SGHAT and CDR2 FQNNGV. The DNA of the CDR3 is TGTGCCAGCAGCTTAGACGGGTTTGGGGCCAACGTCCTGACTTTC. Translating gives CASSLDGFGANVLTF.

The sample holds many counts of this clonotype. V usage is TRBV20-1 and J usage is TRBJ2-7; possible D gene TRBD2, 5 bases. With 3 bases removed from V and 2 bases from J, the gap between germline ends came to 8 bases. Per germline, CDR1 DFQATT and CDR2 SNEGSKA (reference sequence). The CDR3 spans 12 residues. For the CDR3, the DNA is TGCAGTGCTAGCGGGGTTACCTACGAGCAGTACTTC. This translates into CSASGVTYEQYF.

The chain employs TRBV5-1 and TRBJ1-1; no reliable D call. CDR3 length: 14 residues. V lost 0 bases and J 0 bases, leaving 6 bases between the germline ends. CDR1 and CDR2 from the germline V gene are SGHRS and YFSETQ. The CDR3 DNA reads as TGCGCCAGCAGCTTGGGGGATCTGAACACTGAAGCTTTCTTT. It translates to CASSLGDLNTEAFF.

This clonotype was counted many times. The rearrangement uses TRBV2 and TRBJ1-2; D remains unclear. Germline CDR1 SNHLY, CDR2 FYNNEI. The CDR3 contains 15 residues. The V end lost 0 bases, the J end lost 7 bases, and 15 bases lay between the germline ends. CDR3 loop: CASSEARTGVRGYTF. CDR3 coding DNA: TGTGCCAGCAGTGAAGCGCGGACCGGGGTTCGTGGCTACACCTTC.

This clonotype came up a few times. V gene TRBV12-5 combines with J gene TRBJ1-1, with 10 bases lining up with TRBD1. V was clipped by 1 base and J by 6 bases; unmatched bases: 8. Germline CDR1 and CDR2: LGHNT and FRNRAP. This CDR3 has 16 residues. The CDR3 sequence: CASGLELGQGGSEAFF. In nucleotides, the CDR3 is TGTGCTAGTGGTTTGGAACTCGGACAGGGGGGATCTGAAGCTTTCTTT.

This clonotype was counted many times. The chain has TRBV9 and TRBJ1-1, with D perhaps matching TRBD1 (5 bases). In germline, CDR1 is SGDLS, CDR2 YYNGEE. The CDR3 has 14 amino acids. Trimming took off 0 bases at V and 5 bases at J, with 11 bases between the two ends. The CDR3 sequence: CASSVATGPTEAFF. DNA for the CDR3: TGTGCCAGCAGCGTAGCCACGGGGCCGACTGAAGCTTTCTTT. Full variable domain (outside the CDR3, taken from reference TRBV9 and TRBJ1-1): DSGVTQTPKHLITATGQRVTLRCSPRSGDLSVYWYQQSLDQGLQFLIQYYNGEERAKGNILERFSAQQFPDLHSELNLSSLELGDSALYFCASSVATGPTEAFFGQGTRLTVV.

This clonotype was observed many times. The rearrangement links TRBV6-6 to TRBJ2-1; maybe TRBD1 (6 bases). There are 14 residues in the CDR3. V was pared by 2 bases and J by 6 bases, with 11 bases between. Germline CDR1 MNHNY, CDR2 SVGAGI (reference sequence). CDR3: CASSYAGVGNEQFF. DNA for the CDR3: TGTGCCAGCAGTTACGCAGGGGTCGGCAATGAGCAGTTCTTC.

This clonotype was counted many times. V is TRBV5-1 and J is TRBJ1-2, with D hard to call. Between the trimmed V and J ends, which lost 0 bases and 3 bases, there was a span of 15 bases. Germline CDR1 SGHRS, CDR2 YFSETQ. The CDR3 totals 16 residues. CDR3 protein: CASSLAIPPIDYGYTF. CDR3 nucleotides: TGCGCCAGCAGCTTGGCCATTCCCCCAATAGACTATGGCTACACCTTC.

This clonotype was counted many times. V usage is TRBV7-2 and J usage is TRBJ2-1, with D perhaps TRBD1 or TRBD2 (6 bases each). With 0 bases removed from V and 8 bases from J, the gap between germline ends came to 11 bases. Germline V gene lookup returns CDR1 SGHTA and CDR2 FQGNSA. There are 14 residues in the CDR3. The CDR3: CASSLAGGYDEQFF. The CDR3 DNA sequence: TGTGCCAGCAGCTTAGCAGGGGGGTACGATGAGCAGTTCTTC.

This clonotype was seen at least ten times. The V gene is TRBV28, the J gene TRBJ2-7, with D unclear. V was shortened by 4 bases and J by 4 bases, with 11 bases between the two germline ends. The CDR3 totals 13 residues. Germline V lookup: CDR1 MDHEN, CDR2 SYDVKM. This CDR3 is CASSSSPSYEQYF. Here the CDR3 DNA reads TGTGCCAGCAGTTCCTCCCCGTCATACGAGCAGTACTTC.

The sample holds many counts of this clonotype. The chain links TRBV11-1 to TRBJ2-7; no reliable D call. Trimming pared 1 base from V and 0 bases from J, leaving 13 bases between. The CDR3 has 16 amino acids. Per the germline V gene, CDR1 is SGHAT and CDR2 is FQDESV (reference sequence). The CDR3, as DNA: TGTGCCAGCAGCTTAGTGGAGACTCAAAGCTCCTACGAGCAGTACTTC. It translates to CASSLVETQSSYEQYF.

This clonotype was seen repeatedly, ten times or more. The rearrangement links TRBV7-9 to TRBJ2-6; 10 bases line up with TRBD1. The germline V gene has CDR1 SEHNR and CDR2 FQNEAQ (reference sequence). This CDR3 has 22 residues. V shed 1 base, J shed 0 bases, and the junction held 15 bases outside the gene matches. The CDR3: CASSLVLSMGQGPNSGANVLTF. DNA of the CDR3: TGTGCCAGCAGCTTAGTTTTGAGTATGGGACAGGGGCCCAACTCTGGGGCCAACGTCCTGACTTTC.

Many counts were recorded for this clonotype. This rearrangement joins TRBV18 to TRBJ2-2; D gene ambiguous. V was shortened by 4 bases and J by 3 bases, with 3 bases between the two germline ends. The CDR3 consists of 12 residues. The germline V gene has CDR1 KGHSH and CDR2 LQKENI. The CDR3 region is CASSLYTGELFF. CDR3 bases: TGTGCCAGCTCACTCTACACCGGGGAGCTGTTTTTT. The full variable domain, rest sourced from reference TRBV18 and TRBJ2-2, is NAGVMQNPRHLVRRRGQEARLRCSPMKGHSHVYWYRQLPEEGLKFMVYLQKENIIDESGMPKERFSAEFPKEGPSILRIQQVVRGDSAAYFCASSLYTGELFFGEGSRLTVL.

The table lists this clonotype with many counts. The J gene is TRBJ2-4, the V gene TRBV6-2 or TRBV6-3; 13 bases agree with TRBD2. Looked up from germline, CDR1 is MNHEY and CDR2 is SVGEGT. The CDR3 runs 18 residues. The V gene end was trimmed by 5 bases and the J gene end by 9 bases; junction bases not matched to a gene: 16. The DNA of the CDR3 is TGTGCCAGCAGTCACCAAACCGGGACTAGCGGGGTGACGAGCATTCAGTACTTC. Protein product: CASSHQTGTSGVTSIQYF.

This clonotype was counted many times. The V gene is TRBV5-6, the J gene TRBJ2-2, with a possible D match to TRBD1 (6 bases). In germline, CDR1 is SGHDT, CDR2 YYEEEE. V was cut by 0 bases and J by 6 bases, with 12 bases left in between. The CDR3 sequence is 15 residues long. Here the CDR3 reads CASSLEGVISGELFF. The CDR3 coding sequence is TGTGCCAGCAGCTTGGAGGGGGTAATATCCGGGGAGCTGTTTTTT.